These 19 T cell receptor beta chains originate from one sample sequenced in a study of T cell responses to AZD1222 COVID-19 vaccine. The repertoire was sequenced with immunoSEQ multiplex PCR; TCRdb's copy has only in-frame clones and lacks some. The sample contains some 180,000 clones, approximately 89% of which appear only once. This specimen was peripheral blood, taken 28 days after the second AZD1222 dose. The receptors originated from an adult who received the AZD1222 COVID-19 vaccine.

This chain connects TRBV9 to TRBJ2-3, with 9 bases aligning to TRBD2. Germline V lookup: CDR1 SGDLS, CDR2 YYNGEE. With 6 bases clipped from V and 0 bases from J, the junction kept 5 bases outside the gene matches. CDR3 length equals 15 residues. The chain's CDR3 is CASTLSGGSTDTQYF. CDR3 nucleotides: TGTGCCAGCACCCTTAGCGGGGGTAGCACAGATACGCAGTATTTT.

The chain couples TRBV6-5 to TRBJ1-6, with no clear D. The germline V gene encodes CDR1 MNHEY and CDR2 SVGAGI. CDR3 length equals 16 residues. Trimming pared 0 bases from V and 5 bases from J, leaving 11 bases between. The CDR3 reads CASSYSKSGNNSPLHF. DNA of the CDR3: TGTGCCAGCAGTTACTCGAAATCGGGGAATAATTCACCCCTCCACTTT.

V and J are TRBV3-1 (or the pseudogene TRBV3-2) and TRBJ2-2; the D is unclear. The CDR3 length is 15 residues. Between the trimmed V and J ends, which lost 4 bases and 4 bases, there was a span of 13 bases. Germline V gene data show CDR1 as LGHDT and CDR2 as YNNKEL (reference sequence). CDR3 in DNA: TGTGCCAGCAGCCCTTGGGGAAAGTTCACCGGGGAGCTGTTTTTT. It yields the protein CASSPWGKFTGELFF.

This chain's CDR3 is CASSLGPPRRVGEAFF. As DNA, the CDR3 is TGTGCCAGCAGCTTGGGTCCCCCGAGGCGGGTAGGTGAAGCTTTCTTT. The chain uses TRBV5-5 and TRBJ1-1, with D hard to call. The CDR3 totals 16 residues. Looked up from germline, CDR1 is SGHKS and CDR2 is YYEKEE (reference sequence). Trimming removed 0 bases from V and 7 bases from J, with 19 bases in between.

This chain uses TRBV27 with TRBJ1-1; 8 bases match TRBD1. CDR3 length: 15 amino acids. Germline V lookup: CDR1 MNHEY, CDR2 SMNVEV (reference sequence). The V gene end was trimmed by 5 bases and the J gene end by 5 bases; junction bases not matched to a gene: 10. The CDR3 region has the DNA TGTGCCAGCAGTATCGACAGGGGTGGATGGACTGAAGCTTTCTTT. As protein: CASSIDRGGWTEAFF.

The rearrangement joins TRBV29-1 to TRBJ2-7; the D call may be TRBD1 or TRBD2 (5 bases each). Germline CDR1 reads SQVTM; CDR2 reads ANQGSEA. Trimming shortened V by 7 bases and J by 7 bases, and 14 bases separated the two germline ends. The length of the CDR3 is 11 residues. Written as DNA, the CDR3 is TGCAGCGGAGGGACGGTCGGGGAGCAGTACTTC. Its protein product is CSGGTVGEQYF.

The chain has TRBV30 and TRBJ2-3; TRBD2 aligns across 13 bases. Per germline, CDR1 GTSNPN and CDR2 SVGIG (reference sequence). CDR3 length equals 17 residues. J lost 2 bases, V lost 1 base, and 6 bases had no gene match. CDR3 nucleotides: TGTGCCTGGAGTGAACTAGCGGGAGGGCCGAACACAGATACGCAGTATTTT. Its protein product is CAWSELAGGPNTDTQYF.

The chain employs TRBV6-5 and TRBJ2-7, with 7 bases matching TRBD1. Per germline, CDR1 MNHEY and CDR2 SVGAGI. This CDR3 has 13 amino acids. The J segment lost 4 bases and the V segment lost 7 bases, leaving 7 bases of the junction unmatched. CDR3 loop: CASTRQGKYEQYF. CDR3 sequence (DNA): TGTGCCAGCACTAGACAGGGAAAGTACGAGCAGTACTTC.

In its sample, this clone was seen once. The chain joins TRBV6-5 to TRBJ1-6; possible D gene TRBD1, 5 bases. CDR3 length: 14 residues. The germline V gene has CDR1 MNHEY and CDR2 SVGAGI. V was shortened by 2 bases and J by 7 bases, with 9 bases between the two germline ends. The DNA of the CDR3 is TGTGCCAGCAGTTACGGCAGGGACAATTCACCCCTCCACTTT. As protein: CASSYGRDNSPLHF.

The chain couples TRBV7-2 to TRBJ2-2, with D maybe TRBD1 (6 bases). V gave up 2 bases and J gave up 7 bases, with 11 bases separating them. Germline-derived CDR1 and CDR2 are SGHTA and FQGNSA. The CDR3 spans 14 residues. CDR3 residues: CASSLHRANGELFF. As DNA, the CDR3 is TGTGCCAGCAGCTTACACAGGGCGAACGGGGAGCTGTTTTTT.

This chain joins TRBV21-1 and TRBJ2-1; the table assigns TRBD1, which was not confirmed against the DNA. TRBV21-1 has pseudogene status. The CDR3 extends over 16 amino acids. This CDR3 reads CASSNGGDRAYNEQFF. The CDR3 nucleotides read TGTGCCAGCAGCAATGGGGGGGACAGGGCATACAATGAGCAGTTCTTC.

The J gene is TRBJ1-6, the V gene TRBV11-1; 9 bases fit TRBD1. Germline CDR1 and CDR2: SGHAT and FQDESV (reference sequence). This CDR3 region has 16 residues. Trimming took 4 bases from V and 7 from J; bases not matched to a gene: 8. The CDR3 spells CASSYRGQGSNSPLHF. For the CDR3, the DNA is TGTGCCAGCAGCTACCGGGGACAGGGCTCGAATTCACCCCTCCACTTT.

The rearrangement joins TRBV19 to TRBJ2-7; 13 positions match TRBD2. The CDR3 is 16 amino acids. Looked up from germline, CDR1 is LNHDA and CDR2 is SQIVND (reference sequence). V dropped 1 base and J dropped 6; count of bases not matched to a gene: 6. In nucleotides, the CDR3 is TGTGCCAGTAGTATAGGTTCGACTAGCGGGAGGTCCGAGCAGTACTTC. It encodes CASSIGSTSGRSEQYF.

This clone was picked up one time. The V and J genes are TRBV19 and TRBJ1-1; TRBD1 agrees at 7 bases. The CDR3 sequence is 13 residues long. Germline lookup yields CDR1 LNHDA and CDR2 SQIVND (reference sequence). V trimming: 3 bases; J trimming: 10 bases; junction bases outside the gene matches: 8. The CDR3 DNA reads TGTGCCAGTAGTATCGCCCCGAGGGGGCTAGCTTTCTTT. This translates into CASSIAPRGLAFF. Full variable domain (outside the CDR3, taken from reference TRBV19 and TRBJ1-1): DGGITQSPKYLFRKEGQNVTLSCEQNLNHDAMYWYRQDPGQGLRLIYYSQIVNDFQKGDIAEGYSVSREKKESFPLTVTSAQKNPTAFYLCASSIAPRGLAFFGQGTRLTVV.

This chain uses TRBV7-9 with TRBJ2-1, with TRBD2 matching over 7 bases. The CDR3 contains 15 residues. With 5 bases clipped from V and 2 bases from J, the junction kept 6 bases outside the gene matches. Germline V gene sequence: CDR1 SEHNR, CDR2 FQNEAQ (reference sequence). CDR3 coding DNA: TGTGCCAGCAGCAAAAGCGGGGTCACCTACAATGAGCAGTTCTTC. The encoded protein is CASSKSGVTYNEQFF.

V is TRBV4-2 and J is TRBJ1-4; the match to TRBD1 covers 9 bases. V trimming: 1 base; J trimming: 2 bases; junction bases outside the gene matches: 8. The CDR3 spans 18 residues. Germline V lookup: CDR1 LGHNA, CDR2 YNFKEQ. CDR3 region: CASSQAHGQGTTNEKLFF. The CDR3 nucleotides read TGTGCCAGCAGCCAAGCTCATGGACAGGGGACCACTAATGAAAAACTGTTTTTT.

The CDR3 sequence is CASFQGGREETQYF. Here the CDR3 DNA reads TGCGCCAGCTTCCAGGGCGGAAGAGAAGAGACCCAGTACTTC. The gene calls are TRBV5-1 and TRBJ2-5; tentative D call: TRBD1 (5 bases). There are 14 residues in the CDR3. Deletions cut 7 bases from V and 3 bases from J, with 16 bases between. Per germline, CDR1 SGHRS and CDR2 YFSETQ.

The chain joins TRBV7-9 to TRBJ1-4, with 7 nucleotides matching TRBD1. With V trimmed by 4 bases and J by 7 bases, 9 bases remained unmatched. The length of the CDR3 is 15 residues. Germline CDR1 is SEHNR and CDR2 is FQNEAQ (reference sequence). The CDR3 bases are TGTGCCAGCAGCTCACAGGGGAGGATTGGTGAAAAACTGTTTTTT. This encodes CASSSQGRIGEKLFF.

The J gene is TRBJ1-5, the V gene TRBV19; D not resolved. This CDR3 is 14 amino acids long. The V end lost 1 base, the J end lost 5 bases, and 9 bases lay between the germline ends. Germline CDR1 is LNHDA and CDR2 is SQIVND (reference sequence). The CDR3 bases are TGTGCCAGTAGTATAGTTGGGTTGCATCAGCCCCAGCATTTT. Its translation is CASSIVGLHQPQHF.